Included here is one TCR beta chain sequence, with context. Its antigen is not known. Per the germline V gene, CDR1 is MGHRA and CDR2 is YSYEKL. Trimming took 0 bases from V and 3 from J, leaving 21 bases between them. The CDR3 spans 18 residues. This sample was taken from a study of cytomegalovirus exposure and HLA in healthy donors. Study conclusions and caveats: Cytomegalovirus status was reportedly diagnosed by the classifier with high specificity and sensitivity.

The PCR contained 60 Vbeta and 13 Jbeta primers. Sequencing was performed with immunoSEQ multiplex PCR; in TCRdb, only in-frame clones are kept and a portion is missing. Of about 200,000 clones listed, 75% to 90% are singletons. The sample was PBMCs. The clonotype originates from a boy between 2 and 10 years old in good health and CMV-seronegative. The rearrangement links TRBV4-1 to TRBJ2-7, with TRBD1 as a possible D gene (6 bases). The CDR3: CASSQDRLHGQRYYEQYF. In nucleotides, the CDR3 is TGCGCCAGCAGCCAAGATCGTCTGCACGGACAGAGGTACTACGAGCAGTACTTC.